A single count supports the clone carrying this T cell receptor beta chain. What it recognizes is unknown. Germline V gives CDR1 WSHSY, CDR2 SAAADI. The V end was cut by 5 bases, the J end by 14 bases, with 17 bases between. This CDR3 region has 12 residues. Both 60 Vbeta primers and 13 Jbeta primers went into the PCR. Data came from immunoSEQ multiplex PCR; TCRdb stores just in-frame clones and leaves some out. The sample lists about 110,000 clones; approximately 71% were seen once. The data are from a study of cytomegalovirus exposure and HLA in healthy donors. Regarding the study as a whole: Among the most significant clusters, several appeared linked to common viral pathogens in a later analysis. Later work found that TCR association rates differed between HLA loci; DRB1 had the most and HLA-C the fewest.

What was sequenced was PBMCs. This TCR was recovered from a man aged 35-49 years in good health and CMV-seronegative. V gene TRBV10-2 combines with J gene TRBJ2-3, with D possibly matching TRBD1 (6 bases). The CDR3 spells CASSPDRRAPYF. CDR3 DNA sequence: TGCGCCAGCAGTCCTGACAGGCGCGCGCCGTATTTT.